The 23 T cell receptor beta chains listed next were all sequenced from one sample in a study of lymphopenia after photon versus proton radiotherapy. Assay: immunoSEQ multiplex PCR; the TCRdb copy retains only in-frame clones and omits some. The sample holds roughly 25,000 clones, more than 70% seen once. The material was peripheral blood, obtained from a patient treated with photon-based radiotherapy. These receptors were collected from a man aged 25-40 years with gastric cancer.

The chain recombines TRBV19 with TRBJ2-5; 14 bases are a match to TRBD2. Germline CDR1 is LNHDA and CDR2 is SQIVND (reference sequence). V lost 0 bases and J lost 7; bases outside the gene matches: 7. This CDR3 is 17 amino acids long. CDR3: CASSIEGLAGGRGTQYF. For the CDR3, the DNA is TGTGCCAGTAGTATAGAAGGACTAGCGGGGGGCCGAGGGACCCAGTACTTC.

Turning to this clone: This sample includes further DNA sequences coding for the same CDR3. This rearrangement joins TRBV6-1 to TRBJ2-1; 14 nucleotides agree with TRBD2. CDR1 and CDR2 (germline): MNHNS, SASEGT. The length of the CDR3 is 20 residues. J was trimmed by 10 bases and V by 8 bases; bases with no gene match: 25. The CDR3 protein is CASGEVGTSGSNVRGNEQFF. Written as DNA, the CDR3 is TGTGCCAGCGGGGAAGTCGGGACTAGCGGGAGTAACGTTCGGGGGAACGAGCAGTTCTTC.

This chain uses TRBV27 with TRBJ2-5; D is ambiguous. The germline CDR1 and CDR2 sequences are MNHEY and SMNVEV (reference sequence). The CDR3 consists of 14 residues. V was trimmed by 4 bases and J by 1 base, leaving 10 bases between them. CDR3 in amino acids: CASSSAIGQETQYF. The CDR3 nucleotides read TGTGCCAGCAGTTCCGCCATCGGCCAAGAGACCCAGTACTTC.

V gene TRBV27 combines with J gene TRBJ2-1, with 7 bases fitting TRBD1. The germline V gene has CDR1 MNHEY and CDR2 SMNVEV (reference sequence). The trim removed 5 bases at V and 6 bases at J, leaving 4 bases unmatched. The CDR3 length is 13 residues. This CDR3 is CASSLAGGNEQFF. DNA for the CDR3: TGTGCCAGCAGTCTAGCAGGGGGCAATGAGCAGTTCTTC.

V gene TRBV4-1 combines with J gene TRBJ1-2; no clear D. The CDR3 totals 14 residues. Germline CDR1 MGHRA, CDR2 YSYEKL. V lost 0 bases and J 14 bases, leaving 19 bases between the germline ends. CDR3 in amino acids: CASSQERQTMATTF. CDR3 DNA sequence: TGCGCCAGCAGCCAAGAAAGGCAGACTATGGCTACAACCTTC.

In its sample, this clone was seen once. This chain joins TRBV5-6 and TRBJ1-6; tentative D call: TRBD1 (6 bases). Trimming pared 2 bases from V and 6 bases from J, leaving 12 bases between. The CDR3 loop spans 15 amino acids. CDR1 is SGHDT, CDR2 YYEEEE, per germline. The CDR3 here is CASSLGGTANSPLHF. CDR3 DNA sequence: TGTGCCAGCAGCTTAGGGGGAACGGCTAATTCACCCCTCCACTTT.

The chain couples TRBV18 to TRBJ2-1; 11 bases are a match to TRBD2. The CDR3 totals 17 residues. Trimming removed 1 base from V and 0 bases from J; junction bases left unmatched: 2. Germline V gene data show CDR1 as KGHSH and CDR2 as LQKENI. CDR3 region: CASSPLAGGPSYNEQFF. In nucleotides, the CDR3 is TGTGCCAGCTCACCACTAGCGGGAGGGCCCTCCTACAATGAGCAGTTCTTC.

This chain's CDR3 is CASSEYGGKTSNEQFF. The CDR3 nucleotides are TGTGCCAGCAGTGAATACGGCGGGAAGACAAGCAATGAGCAGTTCTTC. V and J are TRBV25-1 and TRBJ2-1, with D possibly matching TRBD2 (6 bases). CDR1 is MGHDK, CDR2 SYGVNS, per germline. The CDR3 is 16 residues long. Trimming cost V 0 bases and J 6 bases, with 15 bases left between them.

The chain uses TRBV2 and TRBJ1-4; TRBD1 might be the D (6 bases). This CDR3 spans 15 amino acids. Deletions cut 6 bases from V and 1 base from J, with 12 bases between. Germline V gene data show CDR1 as SNHLY and CDR2 as FYNNEI. The CDR3 nucleotides are TGTGCCAGCAGGCACGAGACAGGAACTAATGAAAAACTGTTTTTT. It codes for CASRHETGTNEKLFF.

The CDR3: CASSEDGQGFYGYTF. CDR3 DNA sequence: TGTGCCAGCAGTGAAGATGGACAGGGTTTCTATGGCTACACCTTC. The chain is built from TRBV2 and TRBJ1-2, with 8 nucleotides matching TRBD1. This CDR3 is 15 amino acids long. V dropped 1 base and J dropped 4; count of bases not matched to a gene: 5. Germline CDR1 and CDR2: SNHLY and FYNNEI.

The chain employs TRBV19 and TRBJ1-4; TRBD1 aligns across 8 bases. The germline CDR1 and CDR2 sequences are LNHDA and SQIVND (reference sequence). After removal of 4 bases from V and 6 bases from J, the junction contained 7 bases not matched to a gene. This CDR3 is built from 15 residues. This chain's CDR3 is CASSSSGTGDEKLFF. In DNA, the CDR3 is TGTGCCAGTAGTAGTTCCGGGACAGGTGATGAAAAACTGTTTTTT.

The J gene is TRBJ1-3, the V gene TRBV4-2, with D unclear. CDR3 length equals 16 residues. Deletions cut 0 bases from V and 0 bases from J, with 9 bases between. The germline gives CDR1 LGHNA, CDR2 YNFKEQ. The CDR3 sequence: CASSQDPLPSGNTIYF. The DNA of the CDR3 is TGTGCCAGCAGCCAAGATCCCCTACCCTCTGGAAACACCATATATTTT.

The chain has TRBV7-3 and TRBJ2-2, with TRBD2 matching over 10 bases. Trimming removed 4 bases from V and 8 bases from J; junction bases left unmatched: 7. This CDR3 contains 15 residues. The germline CDR1 and CDR2 sequences are SGHTA and FQGTGA. The chain's CDR3 is CASSSSSGGKGELFF. Here the CDR3 DNA reads TGTGCCAGCAGCTCGTCTAGCGGGGGAAAGGGGGAGCTGTTTTTT. The full variable domain, completed using reference TRBV7-3 and TRBJ2-2, is GAGVSQTPSNKVTEKGKYVELRCDPISGHTALYWYRQSLGQGPEFLIYFQGTGAADDSGLPNDRFFAVRPEGSVSTLKIQRTERGDSAVYLCASSSSSGGKGELFFGEGSRLTVL.

This rearrangement joins TRBV5-1 to TRBJ1-6; D remains unclear. The CDR3 is made up of 12 amino acids. V lost 0 bases to trimming and J lost 9 bases, with 4 bases between them. The V gene's germline CDR1 is SGHRS and CDR2 YFSETQ. The DNA of the CDR3 is TGCGCCAGCAGCTTGGTTGGTTCACCCCTCCACTTT. Translating it yields CASSLVGSPLHF.

The chain links TRBV7-9 to TRBJ2-1; no clear D gene. CDR3 length: 13 amino acids. CDR1 and CDR2 (germline): SEHNR, FQNEAQ (reference sequence). Trimming stripped 1 base from V and 6 bases from J, with 7 bases between. CDR3 bases: TGTGCCAGCAGCTTAGTGGTTTCCAATGAGCAGTTCTTC. Amino acid sequence: CASSLVVSNEQFF. The full variable domain, in which reference TRBV7-9 and TRBJ2-1 provide the parts outside the CDR3, is DTGVSQNPRHKITKRGQNVTFRCDPISEHNRLYWYRQTLGQGPEFLTYFQNEAQLEKSRLLSDRFSAERPKGSFSTLEIQRTEQGDSAMYLCASSLVVSNEQFFGPGTRLTVL.

The gene calls are TRBV2 and TRBJ1-6; 7 bases align to TRBD1. This CDR3 is built from 16 residues. V dropped 6 bases and J dropped 3; count of bases not matched to a gene: 8. Looked up from germline, CDR1 is SNHLY and CDR2 is FYNNEI. CDR3 region: CASRDQGVLYNSPLHF. CDR3 bases: TGTGCCAGCAGGGATCAGGGGGTCCTCTATAATTCACCCCTCCACTTT.

V usage is TRBV6-1 and J usage is TRBJ1-2; TRBD1 matches at 8 bases. From germline, CDR1 is MNHNS and CDR2 SASEGT. V was pared by 0 bases and J by 3 bases, with 12 bases of the junction left unmatched. The CDR3 loop spans 18 amino acids. The CDR3 here is CASSEARFRDRSHYGYTF. The DNA for the CDR3 is TGTGCCAGCAGTGAAGCTCGATTTCGGGACAGGTCCCACTATGGCTACACCTTC.

This clone was recorded a few times. This rearrangement joins TRBV19 to TRBJ1-5; no firm D call. The CDR3 runs to 15 residues. Germline assignment: CDR1 LNHDA and CDR2 SQIVND (reference sequence). Trimming shortened V by 4 bases and J by 0 bases, and 10 bases separated the two germline ends. This CDR3 reads CASSNQPLSNQPQHF. The CDR3 coding sequence is TGTGCCAGTAGTAACCAACCGCTTAGCAATCAGCCCCAGCATTTT.

CDR3 nucleotide sequence: TGCAGCGTACGGACAGAAGCGAACACCGGGGAGCTGTTTTTT. Translation gives CSVRTEANTGELFF. The chain links TRBV29-1 to TRBJ2-2; D is perhaps TRBD1 (6 bases). The CDR3 runs 14 residues. The V gene's germline CDR1 is SQVTM and CDR2 ANQGSEA. Trimming removed 6 bases from V and 0 bases from J, with 11 bases in between.

The rearrangement joins TRBV29-1 to TRBJ2-7; the D call may be TRBD1 or TRBD2 (6 bases each). There are 14 residues in the CDR3. Germline V gives CDR1 SQVTM, CDR2 ANQGSEA. V was pared by 3 bases and J by 0 bases, with 12 bases between. The CDR3 DNA is TGCAGCGTTGAGGAAGGGGGGAGCTCCTACGAGCAGTACTTC. Protein product: CSVEEGGSSYEQYF.

V is TRBV5-4 and J is TRBJ2-7; the D call may be TRBD1 or TRBD2 (5 bases each). The CDR3 totals 15 residues. CDR1 is SGHNT and CDR2 is YYREEE in the germline V gene (reference sequence). V lost 3 bases and J lost 2, with 15 bases in between. The DNA of the CDR3 is TGTGCCAGCAGCTCCCGGGGCGAACGAACCTACGAGCAGTACTTC. Translating gives CASSSRGERTYEQYF.

The chain carries TRBV19 and TRBJ1-5; 7 nucleotides align to TRBD1. This CDR3 spans 15 amino acids. Unmatched junction bases numbered 13, after V lost 7 bases and J lost 7 bases. CDR1 is LNHDA and CDR2 is SQIVND in the germline V gene (reference sequence). The CDR3 reads CASTPRTGSRQPQHF. DNA of the CDR3: TGTGCCAGTACCCCGAGGACAGGAAGCAGGCAGCCCCAGCATTTT.

The chain joins TRBV28 to TRBJ1-4; no clear D gene. The germline V gene has CDR1 MDHEN and CDR2 SYDVKM. CDR3 size: 12 residues. The V end lost 3 bases, the J end lost 7 bases, and 6 bases lay between the germline ends. The DNA of the CDR3 is TGTGCCAGCAGTTTGTGGGGTGAAAAACTGTTTTTT. Its protein product is CASSLWGEKLFF.